This entry is about one TCR beta chain. The data were obtained in a study of blood T cell repertoires in COVID-19. This CDR3 is 16 amino acids long. Germline V gene sequence: CDR1 MNHNS, CDR2 SASEGT. V lost 0 bases and J 5 bases, leaving 17 bases between the germline ends. Clones were sequenced by immunoSEQ multiplex PCR, and TCRdb holds only the in-frame ones, with some missing. Seen here are around 250,000 clones, around nine tenths observed once, and the top ten hold 0.94%. The J gene is TRBJ2-7, the V gene TRBV6-1; possibly TRBD2 for D (5 bases). The specimen sequenced was peripheral blood. The TCR sequence derives from a woman in her thirties or forties who had recovered from COVID-19. CDR3 amino acids: CASSEARGSLVHEQYF. The CDR3 DNA follows: TGTGCCAGCAGTGAAGCCCGGGGTTCGCTAGTCCACGAGCAGTACTTC.